This record concerns one TCR beta chain sequence. This specimen belongs to a study of T cell responses to AZD1222 COVID-19 vaccine. Germline CDR1 reads SGHRS; CDR2 reads YFSETQ. The CDR3 spans 14 residues. V gave up 4 bases and J gave up 4 bases, with 12 bases separating them. The table came from immunoSEQ multiplex PCR; TCRdb's copy has only in-frame clones and leaves some out. The sample has approximately 88,000 clones; 92% are singletons. V is TRBV5-1 and J is TRBJ2-1; D not certain. This TCR derives from an adult in good health. The starting material was peripheral blood, obtained on day 0 of AZD1222 vaccination. CDR3 bases: TGCGCCAGCAGCGGCGACACCTATTACAATGAGCAGTTCTTC. Encoded protein: CASSGDTYYNEQFF.